In this sample, the clone carrying this T cell receptor beta chain is medium-sized. Its antigen is unidentified. The CDR3 is made up of 16 amino acids. V lost 5 bases, J lost 2 bases, and 8 bases stayed unmatched. The sample originates from a study of T-cell reconstitution after alpha-beta-depleted transplantation in children. Construction of the TCRbeta library involved unique molecular identifiers. TCRdb reprocessed the PCR reads via MiXCR and lists one record per CDR3 protein. The table shows 250,000 to 300,000 distinct CDR3 sequences, with over 7% occurring only once. Study-wide findings and caveats: T-cell counts and diversity at one year post-transplant came mainly from newly produced T cells. From surviving recipient T cells and thymic progenitors came the high day-60 TCRbeta diversity observed in some patients. It was reported that alpha-beta T cells came from several hundred expanded graft clones (about two months after transplant).

The receptor's source is a female patient aged 2-15 years who had a stem cell transplant for Fanconi anemia, so the T cells may come from the graft donor. The chain combines TRBV12-3 or TRBV12-4 with TRBJ2-1; 8 nucleotides agree with TRBD2. The sample consisted of peripheral blood, taken 360 days after TCRalphabeta/CD19-depleted stem cell transplant. The CDR3 is CASSPPGGKAYNEQFF. The DNA for the CDR3 is TGTGCCAGCAGTCCTCCGGGGGGGAAGGCCTACAATGAGCAGTTCTTC.